The 26 T cell receptor beta chains below all came from one sample that was sequenced in a study of blood T cell repertoires in COVID-19. Using immunoSEQ multiplex PCR, the repertoire was profiled, and TCRdb retains in-frame clones only, with some absent. The sample shows about 140,000 clones, approximately 88% of them seen only once. The specimen sequenced was peripheral blood. These receptors originate from a human donor in a cohort sampled during active COVID-19.

V usage is TRBV7-2 and J usage is TRBJ1-6, with D maybe TRBD1 (5 bases). CDR3 length: 14 amino acids. Germline loops: CDR1 SGHTA, CDR2 FQGNSA. Trimming left V 3 bases short and J 5 bases short, with 8 bases between. CDR3 DNA: TGTGCCAGCAGCTTGGGCAGGGATAATTCACCCCTCCACTTT. Its protein product is CASSLGRDNSPLHF.

This chain links TRBV21-1 with TRBJ1-6; TRBD1, the D gene given by the table, was not confirmed from the DNA. TRBV21-1 is a known pseudogene. The CDR3 length is 17 residues. The CDR3 loop is CASIEWTAPSYNSPLHF. The CDR3 coding sequence is TGTGCCAGCATCGAATGGACAGCACCTTCCTATAATTCACCCCTCCACTTT.

The chain employs TRBV5-8 and TRBJ1-2; 7 nucleotides agree with TRBD1. V lost 1 base, J lost 1 base, and 4 bases stayed unmatched. Germline CDR1 reads SGHTS; CDR2 reads YDEGEE. The length of the CDR3 is 15 residues. The chain's CDR3 is CASSLWTGGNYGYTF. The CDR3 coding sequence is TGTGCCAGCAGCTTGTGGACAGGCGGTAACTATGGCTACACCTTC.

The chain has TRBV5-1 and TRBJ1-3; 7 bases align to TRBD1. The CDR3 loop spans 17 amino acids. The V segment lost 4 bases and the J segment 1 base; nucleotides outside the gene matches: 11. Germline CDR1 and CDR2: SGHRS and YFSETQ. This chain's CDR3 is CASSMADRAASGNTIYF. Written as DNA, the CDR3 is TGCGCCAGCAGCATGGCCGACAGGGCTGCTTCTGGAAACACCATATATTTT. Combining the CDR3 with reference TRBV5-1 and TRBJ1-3 gives the whole variable domain KAGVTQTPRYLIKTRGQQVTLSCSPISGHRSVSWYQQTPGQGLQFLFEYFSETQRNKGNFPGRFSGRQFSNSRSEMNVSTLELGDSALYLCASSMADRAASGNTIYFGEGSWLTVV.

This clone was observed a single time. This chain joins TRBV9 and TRBJ2-2; possibly TRBD2 for D (6 bases). The ends were cut back, 9 bases at V and 2 bases at J, with 17 bases in the middle. The V gene's germline CDR1 is SGDLS and CDR2 YYNGEE. This CDR3 has 15 residues. The CDR3 DNA reads as TGTGCCACCTCCGTGGGCGGGGATAACACCGGGGAGCTGTTTTTT. Encoded protein: CATSVGGDNTGELFF.

The V gene is TRBV19, the J gene TRBJ2-3, with TRBD2 as a possible D gene (6 bases). Per germline, CDR1 LNHDA and CDR2 SQIVND (reference sequence). The CDR3 sequence is 16 residues long. V was trimmed by 0 bases and J by 2 bases, leaving 12 bases between them. CDR3 region: CASSIDAGRHTDTQYF. The CDR3 nucleotides are TGTGCCAGTAGTATAGATGCGGGGAGACACACAGATACGCAGTATTTT.

The J gene is TRBJ1-5, the V gene TRBV6-1, with TRBD1 identical over 7 bases. V dropped 2 bases and J dropped 3; count of bases not matched to a gene: 7. The CDR3 contains 16 residues. Germline CDR1 MNHNS, CDR2 SASEGT. The CDR3 here is CASSEITGAPNQPQHF. In DNA, the CDR3 is TGTGCCAGCAGTGAAATAACAGGGGCCCCCAATCAGCCCCAGCATTTT.

The sample holds a few counts of this clone. The CDR3 spells CAISVGNAGALNEQFF. DNA for the CDR3: TGTGCCATCAGTGTTGGGAACGCGGGGGCCCTCAATGAGCAGTTCTTC. The chain is built from TRBV10-3 and TRBJ2-1; D might be TRBD2 (7 bases). This CDR3 is built from 16 residues. Germline CDR1 is ENHRY and CDR2 is SYGVKD. Trimming cost V 4 bases and J 6 bases, with 19 bases left between them.

The V call is TRBV6-1, the J call TRBJ1-2; D remains ambiguous. V was pared by 0 bases and J by 5 bases, with 13 bases between. The CDR3 contains 15 residues. In germline, CDR1 is MNHNS, CDR2 SASEGT. CDR3 bases: TGTGCCAGCAGTGAAGCGTCTGGTGCGGCTTATGGCTACACCTTC. This codes for CASSEASGAAYGYTF.

A single count supports this clone. This CDR3 reads CSVETTGDGKLFF. CDR3 nucleotides: TGCAGCGTTGAGACCACAGGGGATGGAAAACTGTTTTTT. V usage is TRBV29-1 and J usage is TRBJ1-4; 7 bases are a match to TRBD1. Germline CDR1 and CDR2: SQVTM and ANQGSEA. After removal of 3 bases from V and 10 bases from J, the junction contained 8 bases not matched to a gene. This CDR3 comprises 13 residues.

The rearrangement links TRBV2 to TRBJ2-1; 8 nucleotides match TRBD2. The CDR3 has 14 residues. Germline V lookup: CDR1 SNHLY, CDR2 FYNNEI. The ends lost 7 bases at V and 5 bases at J; junction bases unmatched: 7. CDR3 nucleotides: TGTGCCAGCACCGAGCGGGGGCGAGACAATGAGCAGTTCTTC. As protein: CASTERGRDNEQFF. Looking up the rest from reference TRBV2 and TRBJ2-1 gives the full variable domain: EPEVTQTPSHQVTQMGQEVILRCVPISNHLYFYWYRQILGQKVEFLVSFYNNEISEKSEIFDDQFSVERPDGSNFTLKIRSTKLEDSAMYFCASTERGRDNEQFFGPGTRLTVL.

This clone was found many times. Other DNA sequences in this sample translate to the same CDR3. The rearrangement uses TRBV6-1 and TRBJ2-3; 11 bases are a match to TRBD1. The trim removed 3 bases at V and 4 bases at J, leaving 0 bases unmatched. Germline V gene data show CDR1 as MNHNS and CDR2 as SASEGT. This CDR3 region has 14 residues. The CDR3 sequence: CASSEGQGADTQYF. The DNA of the CDR3 is TGTGCCAGCAGTGAGGGACAGGGGGCAGATACGCAGTATTTT.

The chain links TRBV28 to TRBJ1-1; 9 nucleotides match TRBD1. Trimming at V came to 8 bases and at J to 2 bases, leaving 9 bases not matched to a gene. CDR3 length: 15 residues. Germline lookup yields CDR1 MDHEN and CDR2 SYDVKM. The CDR3 here is CASSTGGQGNTEAFF. As DNA, the CDR3 is TGTGCCAGCTCGACCGGGGGACAGGGCAACACTGAAGCTTTCTTT.

The chain links TRBV5-1 to TRBJ1-6, with 8 bases fitting TRBD1. The CDR3 is made up of 15 amino acids. CDR1 and CDR2 (germline): SGHRS, YFSETQ. Trimming removed 0 bases from V and 7 bases from J; junction bases left unmatched: 3. The CDR3 protein is CASSLGTGRNSPLHF. As DNA, the CDR3 is TGCGCCAGCAGCTTGGGGACAGGGAGGAATTCACCCCTCCACTTT.

This rearrangement joins TRBV11-3 to TRBJ2-1; 9 bases agree with TRBD2. The ends lost 2 bases at V and 6 bases at J; junction bases unmatched: 8. The CDR3 length is 16 residues. Germline CDR1 and CDR2: SGHNT and YENEEA. The CDR3 region is CASSLRSGGTGNEQFF. CDR3 in DNA: TGTGCCAGCAGCTTAAGGAGCGGGGGGACGGGCAATGAGCAGTTCTTC.

The chain recombines TRBV18 with TRBJ2-5; 11 positions match TRBD2. The CDR3 extends over 16 amino acids. The V segment lost 2 bases and the J segment 5 bases; nucleotides outside the gene matches: 7. Germline V gene lookup returns CDR1 KGHSH and CDR2 LQKENI. In DNA form, the CDR3 reads TGTGCCAGCTCACCAGAGGCACTAGCGGGAGCTGAGACCCAGTACTTC. Translating it yields CASSPEALAGAETQYF.

The chain has TRBV18 and TRBJ2-5; 8 nucleotides agree with TRBD1. Germline loops: CDR1 KGHSH, CDR2 LQKENI. The CDR3 is 18 residues long. The ends lost 1 base at V and 5 bases at J; junction bases unmatched: 15. The CDR3 DNA reads TGTGCCAGCTCACCACTGAGCCCCGGGACAGGCAAGAAGGAGACCCAGTACTTC. It codes for CASSPLSPGTGKKETQYF.

In this sample, this clone turned up a few times. V and J are TRBV6-6 and TRBJ2-7; 9 bases align to TRBD1. This CDR3 spans 15 amino acids. Germline loops: CDR1 MNHNY, CDR2 SVGAGI (reference sequence). With 6 bases clipped from V and 4 bases from J, the junction kept 10 bases outside the gene matches. CDR3 residues: CASSAQGARAYEQYV. CDR3 bases: TGTGCCAGCAGCGCACAGGGGGCACGCGCGTACGAGCAGTACGTC.

The chain combines TRBV6-5 with TRBJ1-5, with a possible D match to TRBD1 (5 bases). The CDR3 contains 14 residues. The germline CDR1 and CDR2 sequences are MNHEY and SVGAGI. Deletions cut 6 bases from V and 7 bases from J, with 16 bases between. Here the CDR3 DNA reads TGTGCCAGCAGCGCCCGGGAGCAGGGCCAGCCCCAGCATTTT. It specifies CASSAREQGQPQHF.

The chain joins TRBV7-9 to TRBJ2-7; 10 bases are a match to TRBD1. The CDR3 is made up of 15 amino acids. Germline V gene lookup returns CDR1 SEHNR and CDR2 FQNEAQ (reference sequence). The trim removed 4 bases at V and 5 bases at J, leaving 8 bases unmatched. CDR3: CASSWAGQGFHEQYV. The CDR3 DNA follows: TGTGCCAGCAGCTGGGCGGGACAGGGGTTCCACGAGCAGTACGTC.

The chain recombines TRBV7-9 with TRBJ2-2; 12 nucleotides match TRBD2. CDR1 SEHNR and CDR2 FQNEAQ come from the germline V gene (reference sequence). This CDR3 spans 17 amino acids. The V segment lost 4 bases and the J segment 0 bases; nucleotides outside the gene matches: 3. CDR3 sequence (DNA): TGTGCCAGCAGCTCCACTAGCGGGAGGACGAACACCGGGGAGCTGTTTTTT. Translated: CASSSTSGRTNTGELFF.

With respect to this clone: The identical CDR3 is also encoded by other nucleotide sequences in the sample. J is TRBJ1-3 and V is TRBV19; D call uncertain. The CDR3 is made up of 14 amino acids. V dropped 5 bases and J dropped 0 bases, with 8 bases sitting between them. Germline-derived CDR1 and CDR2 are LNHDA and SQIVND (reference sequence). CDR3 DNA: TGTGCCAGTAGTCGGGGTGACTCTGGAAACACCATATATTTT. Amino acids: CASSRGDSGNTIYF. The whole variable domain, remainder taken from reference TRBV19 and TRBJ1-3, is DGGITQSPKYLFRKEGQNVTLSCEQNLNHDAMYWYRQDPGQGLRLIYYSQIVNDFQKGDIAEGYSVSREKKESFPLTVTSAQKNPTAFYLCASSRGDSGNTIYFGEGSWLTVV.

This clone was counted between two and nine times. The chain combines TRBV5-1 with TRBJ1-1, with D perhaps matching TRBD1 (5 bases). The germline gives CDR1 SGHRS, CDR2 YFSETQ. The CDR3 is made up of 13 amino acids. V was pared by 0 bases and J by 8 bases, with 11 bases between. The CDR3: CASSLAGTSEAFF. The CDR3 nucleotides are TGCGCCAGCAGCTTGGCAGGGACTTCCGAAGCTTTCTTT.

The chain uses TRBV28 and TRBJ1-6, with D maybe TRBD1 (6 bases). Germline CDR1 reads MDHEN; CDR2 reads SYDVKM. V was cut by 4 bases and J by 9 bases, with 13 bases left in between. The CDR3 contains 14 residues. In DNA, the CDR3 is TGTGCCAGCAGTTCCAGGGGTACAACTTCACCCCTCCACTTT. Encoded protein: CASSSRGTTSPLHF.

J is TRBJ2-5 and V is TRBV7-9; the D gene is possibly TRBD1 (6 bases). CDR3 size: 15 residues. Per the germline V gene, CDR1 is SEHNR and CDR2 is FQNEAQ (reference sequence). The germline V and J ends were trimmed by 5 bases and 5 bases, with 18 bases remaining between them. For the CDR3, the DNA is TGTGCCAGCAGCCCAGGGGCAAGCCCAGGGGAGACCCAGTACTTC. Its protein product is CASSPGASPGETQYF.

The rearrangement links TRBV30 to TRBJ2-1, with D unresolved. Trimming removed 1 base from V and 5 bases from J, with 12 bases in between. Germline V gene sequence: CDR1 GTSNPN, CDR2 SVGIG (reference sequence). The CDR3 is 14 residues long. CDR3 sequence reads: CAWSGVFAHNEQFF. The CDR3 coding sequence is TGTGCCTGGAGTGGAGTATTTGCCCACAATGAGCAGTTCTTC.